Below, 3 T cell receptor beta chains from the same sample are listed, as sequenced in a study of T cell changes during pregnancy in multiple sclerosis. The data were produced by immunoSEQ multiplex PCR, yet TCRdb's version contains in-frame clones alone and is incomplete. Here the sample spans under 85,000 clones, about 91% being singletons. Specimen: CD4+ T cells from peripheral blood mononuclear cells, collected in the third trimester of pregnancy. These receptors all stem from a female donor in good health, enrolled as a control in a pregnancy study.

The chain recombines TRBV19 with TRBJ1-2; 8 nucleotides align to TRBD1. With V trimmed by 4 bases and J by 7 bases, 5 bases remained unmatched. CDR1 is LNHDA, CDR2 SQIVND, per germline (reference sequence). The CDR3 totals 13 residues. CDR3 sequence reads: CASSNGQGGGYTF. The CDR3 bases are TGTGCCAGTAGTAACGGACAGGGAGGTGGCTACACCTTC.

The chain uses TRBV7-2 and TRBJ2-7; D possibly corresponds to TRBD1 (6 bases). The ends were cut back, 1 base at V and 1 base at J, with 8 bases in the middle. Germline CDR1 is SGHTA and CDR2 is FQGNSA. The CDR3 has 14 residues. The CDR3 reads CASSLDRDSYEQYF. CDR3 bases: TGTGCCAGCAGCTTAGACAGGGATTCCTACGAGCAGTACTTC.

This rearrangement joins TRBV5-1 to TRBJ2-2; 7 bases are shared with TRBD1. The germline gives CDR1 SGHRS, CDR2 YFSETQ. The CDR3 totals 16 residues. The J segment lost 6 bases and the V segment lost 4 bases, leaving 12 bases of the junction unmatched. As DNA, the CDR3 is TGCGCCAGCAGCCGGACGGCACAGGGGAGAGCCGGGGAGCTGTTTTTT. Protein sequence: CASSRTAQGRAGELFF.